This T cell receptor (beta chain) was observed in a study of shared clonotypes between healthy human individuals. This clone turned up a few times. Trimming removed 8 bases from V and 4 bases from J, with 11 bases in between. There are 13 residues in the CDR3. CDR1 is LNHDA, CDR2 SQIVND, per germline (reference sequence). Data came from immunoSEQ multiplex PCR; TCRdb stores just in-frame clones and leaves some out. The sample contains some 530,000 clones, over 70% of which appear only once. Sequenced input: PBMCs. This receptor was identified in a woman between 40 and 50 years old in good health. Some clones in this sample may be carry-over from other donors' samples. The gene calls are TRBV19 and TRBJ1-4, with D perhaps matching TRBD1 (5 bases). In DNA, the CDR3 is TGTGCCAGTGTGGGACGGCTTAATGAAAAACTGTTTTTT. Translation gives CASVGRLNEKLFF.